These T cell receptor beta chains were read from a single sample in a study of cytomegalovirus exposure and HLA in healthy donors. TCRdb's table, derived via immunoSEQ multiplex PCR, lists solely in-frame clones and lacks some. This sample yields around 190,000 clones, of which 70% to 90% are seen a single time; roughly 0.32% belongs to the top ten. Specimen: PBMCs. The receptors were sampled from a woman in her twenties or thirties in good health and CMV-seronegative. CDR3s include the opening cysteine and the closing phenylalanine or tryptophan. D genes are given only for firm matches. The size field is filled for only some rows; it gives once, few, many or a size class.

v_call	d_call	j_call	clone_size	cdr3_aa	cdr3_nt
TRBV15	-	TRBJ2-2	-	CATSRDKVRHLNTGELFF	TGTGCCACCAGCAGAGATAAAGTGAGGCACCTCAACACCGGGGAGCTGTTTTTT
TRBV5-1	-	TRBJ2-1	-	CASSLPGTPYNEQFF	TGCGCCAGCAGCCTCCCCGGGACTCCCTACAATGAGCAGTTCTTC
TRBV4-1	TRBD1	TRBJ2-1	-	CASSRTGYNEQFF	TGCGCCAGCAGCCGGACAGGCTACAATGAGCAGTTCTTC
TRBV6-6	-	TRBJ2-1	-	CASTRVGEQFF	TGTGCCAGCACCCGTGTCGGTGAGCAGTTCTTC
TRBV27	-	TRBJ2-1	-	CASSPLNDEQFF	TGTGCCAGCAGTCCCCTAAACGATGAGCAGTTCTTC
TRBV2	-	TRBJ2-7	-	CASSDTSRSYEQYF	TGTGCCAGCAGTGATACTAGTCGTTCCTACGAGCAGTACTTC
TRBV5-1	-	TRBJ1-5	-	CASSLGGGQPQHF	TGCGCCAGCAGCTTGGGGGGGGGTCAGCCCCAGCATTTT
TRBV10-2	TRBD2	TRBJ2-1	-	CASSDRGLGKNEQFF	TGCGCCAGCAGTGACAGGGGACTAGGTAAAAATGAGCAGTTCTTC
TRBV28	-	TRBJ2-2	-	CASSPPQTGELFF	TGTGCCAGCAGTCCCCCCCAAACCGGGGAGCTGTTTTTT
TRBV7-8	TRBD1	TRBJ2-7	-	CASRKVGQGTHEQYF	TGTGCCAGCAGAAAAGTGGGACAGGGAACCCACGAGCAGTACTTC
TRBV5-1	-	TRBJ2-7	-	CASSLGGEIYEQYF	TGCGCCAGCAGCTTGGGGGGGGAAATCTACGAGCAGTACTTC
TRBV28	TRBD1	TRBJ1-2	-	CASSLPRTGGVYGYTF	TGTGCCAGCAGTTTACCACGAACAGGGGGCGTCTATGGCTACACCTTC
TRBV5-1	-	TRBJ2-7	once	CASSLVPSTRGEQYF	TGCGCCAGCAGCTTGGTCCCCTCAACCCGGGGCGAGCAGTACTTC
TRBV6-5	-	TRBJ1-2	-	CASMDSVLGGYTF	TGTGCCAGCATGGACAGTGTCCTCGGTGGCTACACCTTC
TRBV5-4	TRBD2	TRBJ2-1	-	CASSPSGRAGNEQFF	TGTGCCAGCAGCCCTAGCGGGAGGGCGGGAAATGAGCAGTTCTTC
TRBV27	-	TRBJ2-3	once	CASSLSRGTDTQYF	TGTGCCAGCAGTTTATCGAGGGGCACAGATACGCAGTATTTT
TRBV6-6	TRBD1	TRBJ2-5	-	CASSYGTASGQYF	TGTGCCAGCAGTTACGGGACAGCCAGCGGTCAGTACTTC
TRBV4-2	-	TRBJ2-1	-	CASSQDGGRALRGLNEQFF	TGTGCCAGCAGCCAAGATGGGGGGAGGGCCCTTCGGGGGCTTAATGAGCAGTTCTTC
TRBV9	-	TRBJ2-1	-	CASSVGQYYNEQFF	TGTGCCAGCAGCGTAGGGCAGTACTACAATGAGCAGTTCTTC
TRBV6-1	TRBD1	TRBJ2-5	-	CASSEVRGLGETQYF	TGTGCCAGCAGTGAAGTTAGGGGGCTAGGGGAGACCCAGTACTTC
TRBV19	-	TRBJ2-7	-	CASSRRSSYEQYF	TGTGCCAGTAGTAGGCGGAGCTCCTACGAGCAGTACTTC
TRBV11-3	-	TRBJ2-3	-	CASSLNPGDTQYF	TGTGCCAGCAGCTTAAATCCAGGAGATACGCAGTATTTT
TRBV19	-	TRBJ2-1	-	CASSIARGAYNEQFF	TGTGCCAGTAGTATAGCCAGGGGAGCCTACAATGAGCAGTTCTTC
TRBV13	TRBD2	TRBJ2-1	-	CASSPGLAGVLKNEQFF	TGTGCCAGCAGCCCGGGACTAGCGGGAGTTTTGAAGAATGAGCAGTTCTTC
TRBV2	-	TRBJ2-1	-	CASSDSRNEQFF	TGTGCCAGCAGTGATTCTCGGAATGAGCAGTTCTTC
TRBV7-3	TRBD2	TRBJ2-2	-	CASSLSGSTGELFF	TGTGCCAGCAGCCTAAGCGGGAGCACCGGGGAGCTGTTTTTT
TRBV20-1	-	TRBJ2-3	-	CSASVVDTQYF	TGCAGTGCTAGTGTAGTGGATACGCAGTATTTT
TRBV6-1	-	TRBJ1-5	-	CAEEGGQPQHF	TGTGCCGAGGAGGGTGGACAGCCCCAGCATTTT
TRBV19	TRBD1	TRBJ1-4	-	CASSRTGREKLFF	TGTGCCAGTAGCCGGACAGGGCGCGAAAAACTGTTTTTT
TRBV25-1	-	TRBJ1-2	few	CASSPTGWSYGYTF	TGTGCCAGCAGCCCCACGGGATGGAGCTATGGCTACACCTTC
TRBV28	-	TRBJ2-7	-	CASSSDSPYEQYF	TGTGCCAGCAGTTCGGACAGTCCCTACGAGCAGTACTTC
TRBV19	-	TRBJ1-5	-	CASSSGHLDSNQPQHF	TGTGCCAGTAGTAGCGGACATTTGGATAGCAATCAGCCCCAGCATTTT
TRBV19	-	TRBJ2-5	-	CASSIGTWPIKETQYF	TGTGCCAGTAGTATAGGAACATGGCCCATTAAAGAGACCCAGTACTTC
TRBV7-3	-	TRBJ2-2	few	CASSLGTNNGELFF	TGTGCCAGCAGCTTAGGGACAAATAACGGGGAGCTGTTTTTT
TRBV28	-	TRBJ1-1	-	CASSLPPRNTEAFF	TGTGCCAGCAGTTTACCCCCTAGGAACACTGAAGCTTTCTTT
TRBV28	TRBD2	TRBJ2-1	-	CASSLKRGAYNEQFF	TGTGCCAGCAGTTTAAAGCGGGGAGCCTACAATGAGCAGTTCTTC
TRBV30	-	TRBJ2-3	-	CAWSVGVSGGTDTQYF	TGTGCCTGGAGTGTTGGTGTTAGCGGCGGCACAGATACGCAGTATTTT